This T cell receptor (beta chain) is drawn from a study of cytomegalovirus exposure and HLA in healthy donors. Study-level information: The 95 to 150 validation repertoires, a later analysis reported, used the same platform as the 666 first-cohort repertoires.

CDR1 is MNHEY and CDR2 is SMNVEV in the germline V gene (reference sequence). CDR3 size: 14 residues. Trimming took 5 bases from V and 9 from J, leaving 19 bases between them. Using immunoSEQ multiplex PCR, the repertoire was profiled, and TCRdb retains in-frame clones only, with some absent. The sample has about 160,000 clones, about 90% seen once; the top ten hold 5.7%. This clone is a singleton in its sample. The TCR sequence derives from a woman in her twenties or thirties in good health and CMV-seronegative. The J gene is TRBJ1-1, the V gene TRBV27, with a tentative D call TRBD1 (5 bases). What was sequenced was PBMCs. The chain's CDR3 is CASSPATVEGKAFF. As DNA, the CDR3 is TGTGCCAGCAGTCCCGCGACAGTCGAGGGTAAAGCTTTCTTT.